This TCR beta chain was profiled in a study of blood T cell repertoires in COVID-19. V dropped 5 bases and J dropped 5 bases, with 18 bases sitting between them. The germline gives CDR1 MNHEY, CDR2 SVGAGI. The CDR3 is 15 residues long. Some clones are missing from TCRdb's copy, which holds only in-frame ones; the method was immunoSEQ multiplex PCR. Here the sample spans over 250,000 clones, 85% to 90% being singletons. The clonotype originates from a woman in her thirties or forties who had recovered from COVID-19. The sequencing input was peripheral blood. The chain couples TRBV6-5 to TRBJ1-1; no clear D. CDR3 in amino acids: CASSPGWVSVTEAFF. DNA of the CDR3: TGTGCCAGCAGTCCCGGGTGGGTTTCGGTGACTGAAGCTTTCTTT.